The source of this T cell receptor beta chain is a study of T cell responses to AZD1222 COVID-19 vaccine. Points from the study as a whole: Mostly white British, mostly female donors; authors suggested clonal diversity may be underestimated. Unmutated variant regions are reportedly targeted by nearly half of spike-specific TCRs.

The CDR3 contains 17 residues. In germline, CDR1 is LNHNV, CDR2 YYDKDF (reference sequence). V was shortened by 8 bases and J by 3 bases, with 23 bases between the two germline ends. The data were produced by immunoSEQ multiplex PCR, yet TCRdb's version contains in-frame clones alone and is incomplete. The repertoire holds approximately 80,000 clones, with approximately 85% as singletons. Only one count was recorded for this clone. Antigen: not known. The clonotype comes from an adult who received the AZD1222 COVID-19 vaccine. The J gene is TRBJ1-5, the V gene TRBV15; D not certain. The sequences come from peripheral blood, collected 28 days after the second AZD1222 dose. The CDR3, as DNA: TGTGCCACCGGGGAGTCCCACCGTTCAAGGAACAATCAGCCCCAGCATTTT. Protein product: CATGESHRSRNNQPQHF. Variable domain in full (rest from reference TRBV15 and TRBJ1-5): DAMVIQNPRYQVTQFGKPVTLSCSQTLNHNVMYWYQQKSSQAPKLLFHYYDKDFNNEADTPDNFQSRRPNTSFCFLDIRSPGLGDTAMYLCATGESHRSRNNQPQHFGDGTRLSIL.